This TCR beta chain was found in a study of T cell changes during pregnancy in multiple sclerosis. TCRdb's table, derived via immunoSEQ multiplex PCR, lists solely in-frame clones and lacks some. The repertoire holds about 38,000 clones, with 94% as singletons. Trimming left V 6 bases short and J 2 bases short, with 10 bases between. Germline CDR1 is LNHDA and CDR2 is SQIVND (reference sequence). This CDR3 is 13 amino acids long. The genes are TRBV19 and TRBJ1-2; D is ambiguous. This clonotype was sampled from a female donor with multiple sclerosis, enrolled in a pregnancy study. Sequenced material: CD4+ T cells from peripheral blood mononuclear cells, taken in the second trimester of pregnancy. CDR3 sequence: CASRASVNYGYTF. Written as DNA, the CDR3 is TGTGCCAGTAGAGCCTCGGTAAACTATGGCTACACCTTC.